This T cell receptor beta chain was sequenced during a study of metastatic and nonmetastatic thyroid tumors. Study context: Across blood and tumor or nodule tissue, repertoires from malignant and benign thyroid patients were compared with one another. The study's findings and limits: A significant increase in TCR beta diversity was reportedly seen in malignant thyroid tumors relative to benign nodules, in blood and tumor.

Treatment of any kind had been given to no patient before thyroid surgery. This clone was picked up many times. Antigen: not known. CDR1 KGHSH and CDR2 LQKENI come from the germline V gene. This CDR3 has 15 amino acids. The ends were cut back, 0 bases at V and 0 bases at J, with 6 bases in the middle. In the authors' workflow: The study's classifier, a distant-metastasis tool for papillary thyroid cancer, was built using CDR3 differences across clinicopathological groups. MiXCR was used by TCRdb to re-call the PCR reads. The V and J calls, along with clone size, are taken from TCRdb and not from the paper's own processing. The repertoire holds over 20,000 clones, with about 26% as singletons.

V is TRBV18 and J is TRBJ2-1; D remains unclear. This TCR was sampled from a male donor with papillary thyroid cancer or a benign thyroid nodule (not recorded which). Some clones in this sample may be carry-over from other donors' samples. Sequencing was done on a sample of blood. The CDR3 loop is CASSPPPNSYNEQFF. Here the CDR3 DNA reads TGTGCCAGCTCACCACCTCCAAACTCCTACAATGAGCAGTTCTTC.